This T cell receptor beta chain was sequenced for a study of shared clonotypes between healthy human individuals. Generated by immunoSEQ multiplex PCR, the TCRdb table keeps only in-frame clones and is missing some. The table has about 2.1 million clones, 93% seen once. Naive CD8 cells comprised CD45RO-negative, CCR7-positively selected cells, excluding terminally differentiated effector memory CD45RA+ cells. This clone has just one count. The sample contains more than one DNA sequence encoding this CDR3. Looked up from germline, CDR1 is MNHNY and CDR2 is SVGAGI (reference sequence). The CDR3 length is 13 residues. V was cut by 6 bases and J by 1 base, with 9 bases left in between.

The receptor was derived from a man aged 18 to 29 in good health. Some clones in this sample may be carry-over from other donors' samples. The rearrangement joins TRBV6-6 to TRBJ1-1; no reliable D call. The sample consisted of naive CD8+ T cells from PBMCs. CDR3 nucleotide sequence: TGTGCCAGCAGGACGGGTCCGAACACTGAAGCTTTCTTT. It is translated as CASRTGPNTEAFF.